Here is one TCR beta chain with its context. The table lists this clonotype with a few counts. This receptor's antigen is unknown. One base away there is no much larger clone; base qualities are not given. For this chain, trimming is 0 bases at the V end and 7 bases at the J end, and the number of junction bases without a gene match is 9. CDR1 and CDR2, looked up from the germline V gene, are ENHRY and SYGVKD. The cysteine opens and the phenylalanine closes a CDR3 of 17 amino acids. This entry keeps only the CDR3 DNA: 51 bases, framed from base 1. Sequencer: Illumina HiSeq 1500. In-frame beta chains were kept once TCRdb had trimmed the public reads at Q25 with fastp and called clones with MiXCR. Entries that share a CDR3 protein sequence are merged under the most common genes and DNA. This sample holds a few hundred thousand distinct CDR3 sequences; under 35% were observed only once. The biggest ten clones account for roughly 20% of the sample.

The sample comes from a study of T cell repertoires in cytomegalovirus infection (dated by TCRdb to between 2018 and 2021). Regarding the study in general: The peptide stimulations were aimed at well-studied HLA-B-restricted epitopes as well as recently identified HLA-C-restricted CMV epitopes, whose presentation resists viral immunomodulation. Because public TCR beta signatures pointed to carriage of CMV infection together with the matching HLA type, the HLA type of each donor mattered for the analysis. Study-wide conclusions, independent of this receptor: The ex vivo response was dominated by HLA-C-restricted CMV-specific TCR beta clonotypes, which also provided the single most frequent clonotype in two of eight donors. Cumulative frequency of public TCR beta family members discriminated carriers of CMV infection plus the relevant HLA type in this cohort and an independent approximately 370-donor cohort.

Explained via the paper, the treatment or condition label denotes: in vitro stimulation with specific CMV peptide epitopes to enrich CMV-specific T cells. Recombination connected TRBV10-3 to TRBJ2-1; the junction holds 10 bases that match TRBD2. This clonotype was sampled from a human donor in good health (CMV status not recorded). Some clones in this sample may be carry-over from other donors' samples. Sequencing used cultured PBMCs, obtained from culture after CMV antigen stimulation. The sequence in DNA is TGTGCCATCAGTGAGTCGTGGAATAGCGGGAGGTCGAATGAGCAGTTCTTC. Its translation reads: CAISESWNSGRSNEQFF.